A selection of T cell receptor beta chains follows, all from one sample in a study of T cells in narcolepsy. Sequencing used immunoSEQ multiplex PCR; TCRdb keeps in-frame clones, though not all of them. The sample records approximately 25,000 clones, more than 75% being singletons. Sequencing was carried out using CD45RA- memory CD4+ T cells from PBMCs. All receptors come from a human donor with narcolepsy. Each CDR3 is given with its conserved first and last residue. Fields, in order: V gene, J gene, clone size, D gene, CDR3 length, CDR3 protein, CDR3 DNA. A D gene is named only where the DNA matches it firmly. Not all rows give a size; the values are once, few, many and, for expanded clones, a class.

v_call: TRBV21-1; j_call: TRBJ1-5; clone_size: .; d_call: .; cdr3_length: 17; cdr3_aa: CASSKVRRGDSNQPQHF; cdr3_nt: TGTGCCAGCAGCAAAGTCAGGAGGGGGGATAGCAATCAGCCCCAGCATTTT
v_call: TRBV4-1; j_call: TRBJ1-5; clone_size: .; d_call: TRBD1; cdr3_length: 14; cdr3_aa: CASGDRVKGQPQHF; cdr3_nt: TGCGCCAGCGGTGACAGGGTCAAGGGTCAGCCCCAGCATTTT
v_call: TRBV5-1; j_call: TRBJ1-2; clone_size: .; d_call: .; cdr3_length: 14; cdr3_aa: CASSPGGSNYGYTF; cdr3_nt: TGCGCCAGCAGCCCCGGTGGGTCTAACTATGGCTACACCTTC
v_call: TRBV4-2; j_call: TRBJ2-2; clone_size: .; d_call: TRBD2; cdr3_length: 17; cdr3_aa: CASSQVPLAGGTGELFF; cdr3_nt: TGTGCCAGCAGCCAAGTACCCCTAGCGGGGGGTACCGGGGAGCTGTTTTTT
v_call: TRBV7-2; j_call: TRBJ2-2; clone_size: few; d_call: .; cdr3_length: 12; cdr3_aa: CASSRNTGELFF; cdr3_nt: TGTGCCAGCAGCCGGAACACCGGGGAGCTGTTTTTT
v_call: TRBV11-2; j_call: TRBJ1-3; clone_size: .; d_call: TRBD1; cdr3_length: 16; cdr3_aa: CASSLTGGNSGNTIYF; cdr3_nt: TGTGCCAGCAGCTTGACAGGGGGAAACTCTGGAAACACCATATATTTT
v_call: TRBV11-2; j_call: TRBJ2-1; clone_size: .; d_call: .; cdr3_length: 18; cdr3_aa: CASSFGRKSVVSYNEQFF; cdr3_nt: TGTGCCAGCAGCTTTGGCAGGAAGAGCGTAGTCTCCTACAATGAGCAGTTCTTC
v_call: TRBV7-9; j_call: TRBJ2-5; clone_size: .; d_call: .; cdr3_length: 15; cdr3_aa: CASSLARQGGETQYF; cdr3_nt: TGTGCCAGCAGCTTAGCGAGACAGGGAGGCGAGACCCAGTACTTC
v_call: TRBV19; j_call: TRBJ1-5; clone_size: .; d_call: .; cdr3_length: 13; cdr3_aa: CASSIGDTVAQHF; cdr3_nt: TGTGCCAGTAGTATAGGCGACACCGTGGCCCAGCATTTT
v_call: TRBV29-1; j_call: TRBJ1-5; clone_size: once; d_call: .; cdr3_length: 13; cdr3_aa: CSVEQGRNQPQHF; cdr3_nt: TGCAGCGTTGAACAGGGCCGGAATCAGCCCCAGCATTTT
v_call: TRBV10-3; j_call: TRBJ2-7; clone_size: .; d_call: .; cdr3_length: 14; cdr3_aa: CAISGEASSYEQYF; cdr3_nt: TGTGCCATCAGTGGGGAGGCAAGCTCCTACGAGCAGTACTTC
v_call: TRBV7-7; j_call: TRBJ2-5; clone_size: .; d_call: .; cdr3_length: 14; cdr3_aa: CASSLDRVTETQYF; cdr3_nt: TGTGCCAGCAGCTTAGACAGGGTCACAGAGACCCAGTACTTC
v_call: TRBV2; j_call: TRBJ2-1; clone_size: .; d_call: TRBD2; cdr3_length: 18; cdr3_aa: CASSDPPSGGIVVHEQFF; cdr3_nt: TGTGCCAGCAGTGACCCCCCTAGCGGGGGGATAGTCGTCCATGAGCAGTTCTTC
v_call: TRBV6-5; j_call: TRBJ1-2; clone_size: .; d_call: TRBD1; cdr3_length: 14; cdr3_aa: CASSPRTGVVGYTF; cdr3_nt: TGTGCCAGCAGTCCTCGGACAGGGGTGGTTGGCTACACCTTC
v_call: TRBV18; j_call: TRBJ1-3; clone_size: few; d_call: .; cdr3_length: 15; cdr3_aa: CASSPTEFTGNTIYF; cdr3_nt: TGTGCCAGCTCACCTACTGAGTTTACTGGAAACACCATATATTTT
v_call: TRBV7-2; j_call: TRBJ2-1; clone_size: .; d_call: .; cdr3_length: 14; cdr3_aa: CASSFDQRANEQFF; cdr3_nt: TGTGCCAGCAGCTTCGATCAGCGGGCCAATGAGCAGTTCTTC
v_call: TRBV4-1; j_call: TRBJ2-3; clone_size: .; d_call: TRBD2; cdr3_length: 17; cdr3_aa: CASSQDEGSGVSDTQYF; cdr3_nt: TGCGCCAGCAGCCAAGATGAGGGTAGCGGGGTTTCAGATACGCAGTATTTT
v_call: TRBV4-2; j_call: TRBJ1-5; clone_size: .; d_call: TRBD1; cdr3_length: 15; cdr3_aa: CASSQASAGGQPQHF; cdr3_nt: TGTGCCAGCAGCCAAGCTTCGGCAGGGGGACAGCCCCAGCATTTT
v_call: TRBV27; j_call: TRBJ2-7; clone_size: once; d_call: .; cdr3_length: 17; cdr3_aa: CASSLGQGGSGTYEQYF; cdr3_nt: TGTGCCAGCAGTCTGGGGCAGGGGGGCTCGGGGACCTACGAGCAGTACTTC
v_call: TRBV6-6; j_call: TRBJ1-2; clone_size: few; d_call: .; cdr3_length: 15; cdr3_aa: CASSYQGGGAYGYTF; cdr3_nt: TGTGCCAGCAGTTACCAGGGAGGAGGAGCCTATGGCTACACCTTC
v_call: TRBV15; j_call: TRBJ1-5; clone_size: .; d_call: TRBD1; cdr3_length: 14; cdr3_aa: CATSRDRGRQPQHF; cdr3_nt: TGTGCCACCAGCAGGGACAGGGGACGGCAGCCCCAGCATTTT
v_call: TRBV6-1; j_call: TRBJ2-2; clone_size: .; d_call: .; cdr3_length: 13; cdr3_aa: CASRRSNTGELFF; cdr3_nt: TGTGCCAGCCGACGGTCGAACACCGGGGAGCTGTTTTTT
v_call: TRBV4-2; j_call: TRBJ1-1; clone_size: .; d_call: .; cdr3_length: 14; cdr3_aa: CASSQLLENTEAFF; cdr3_nt: TGTGCCAGCAGCCAATTGCTCGAGAACACTGAAGCTTTCTTT
v_call: TRBV2; j_call: TRBJ1-6; clone_size: .; d_call: TRBD1; cdr3_length: 15; cdr3_aa: CASRSDRVGNSPLHF; cdr3_nt: TGTGCCAGCAGATCAGACAGGGTTGGAAATTCACCCCTCCACTTT
v_call: TRBV7-2; j_call: TRBJ2-3; clone_size: .; d_call: TRBD2; cdr3_length: 16; cdr3_aa: CASSSPTVRGTNTQYF; cdr3_nt: TGTGCCAGCAGCTCGCCGACCGTGCGGGGGACGAATACGCAGTATTTT
v_call: TRBV21-1; j_call: TRBJ2-5; clone_size: .; d_call: .; cdr3_length: 19; cdr3_aa: CATPPPGLAGVAREETQYF; cdr3_nt: TGTGCCACCCCGCCCCCAGGGCTAGCGGGGGTCGCCCGAGAAGAGACCCAGTACTTC
v_call: TRBV2; j_call: TRBJ2-3; clone_size: .; d_call: .; cdr3_length: 14; cdr3_aa: CASSVGQGTDTQYF; cdr3_nt: TGTGCCAGCAGTGTGGGGCAGGGGACAGATACGCAGTATTTT
v_call: TRBV7-2; j_call: TRBJ2-5; clone_size: .; d_call: TRBD2; cdr3_length: 16; cdr3_aa: CASSLVGGGAPETQYF; cdr3_nt: TGTGCCAGCAGCTTAGTCGGCGGGGGGGCCCCAGAGACCCAGTACTTC
v_call: TRBV10-1; j_call: TRBJ1-2; clone_size: .; d_call: .; cdr3_length: 13; cdr3_aa: CASSGFTGFGYTF; cdr3_nt: TGCGCCAGCAGCGGCTTTACAGGGTTCGGCTACACCTTC
v_call: TRBV5-1; j_call: TRBJ1-1; clone_size: .; d_call: .; cdr3_length: 14; cdr3_aa: CASGDVGVTTEAFF; cdr3_nt: TGCGCCAGCGGAGACGTAGGGGTGACCACTGAAGCTTTCTTT
v_call: TRBV7-2; j_call: TRBJ1-1; clone_size: .; d_call: .; cdr3_length: 15; cdr3_aa: CASSQELTLGTEAFF; cdr3_nt: TGTGCCAGCAGCCAGGAGTTAACCCTTGGGACTGAAGCTTTCTTT
v_call: TRBV5-4; j_call: TRBJ2-1; clone_size: .; d_call: .; cdr3_length: 16; cdr3_aa: CASSPAQGGSYNEQFF; cdr3_nt: TGTGCCAGCAGCCCAGCCCAGGGCGGTTCCTACAATGAGCAGTTCTTC
v_call: TRBV7-8; j_call: TRBJ2-7; clone_size: .; d_call: .; cdr3_length: 13; cdr3_aa: CASSALLAYEQYF; cdr3_nt: TGTGCCAGCAGCGCCCTACTAGCCTACGAGCAGTACTTC
v_call: TRBV4-1; j_call: TRBJ2-5; clone_size: few; d_call: .; cdr3_length: 13; cdr3_aa: CASSRLVGETQYF; cdr3_nt: TGCGCCAGCAGCCGACTAGTTGGGGAGACCCAGTACTTC
v_call: TRBV2; j_call: TRBJ2-3; clone_size: .; d_call: .; cdr3_length: 12; cdr3_aa: CASSISTDTQYF; cdr3_nt: TGTGCCAGCAGTATAAGCACAGATACGCAGTATTTT
v_call: TRBV5-1; j_call: TRBJ1-3; clone_size: .; d_call: TRBD1; cdr3_length: 16; cdr3_aa: CASSTGQGLSGNTIYF; cdr3_nt: TGCGCCAGCAGCACAGGACAGGGACTATCTGGAAACACCATATATTTT
v_call: TRBV10-1; j_call: TRBJ1-5; clone_size: .; d_call: TRBD1; cdr3_length: 17; cdr3_aa: CASSEGRGVYSNQPQHF; cdr3_nt: TGCGCCAGCAGTGAGGGCAGGGGGGTCTATAGCAATCAGCCCCAGCATTTT
v_call: TRBV30; j_call: TRBJ1-5; clone_size: .; d_call: TRBD1; cdr3_length: 14; cdr3_aa: CAWSWSGGGQPQHF; cdr3_nt: TGTGCCTGGAGTTGGTCAGGGGGCGGTCAGCCCCAGCATTTT
v_call: TRBV18; j_call: TRBJ2-1; clone_size: .; d_call: TRBD2; cdr3_length: 15; cdr3_aa: CASCGGVSSYNEQFF; cdr3_nt: TGTGCCAGCTGCGGGGGGGTGAGCTCCTACAATGAGCAGTTCTTC
v_call: TRBV6-5; j_call: TRBJ1-6; clone_size: .; d_call: .; cdr3_length: 13; cdr3_aa: CASSRDINSPLHF; cdr3_nt: TGTGCCAGCAGCCGGGACATAAATTCACCCCTCCACTTT
v_call: TRBV6-1; j_call: TRBJ1-1; clone_size: .; d_call: .; cdr3_length: 12; cdr3_aa: CASSEAIRIAFF; cdr3_nt: TGTGCCAGCAGTGAAGCGATCCGGATTGCTTTCTTT
v_call: TRBV6-6; j_call: TRBJ1-3; clone_size: few; d_call: .; cdr3_length: 12; cdr3_aa: CATDSSGNTIYF; cdr3_nt: TGTGCCACCGACAGCTCTGGAAACACCATATATTTT
v_call: TRBV5-4; j_call: TRBJ2-5; clone_size: .; d_call: TRBD2; cdr3_length: 15; cdr3_aa: CASRWNLAGVETQYF; cdr3_nt: TGTGCCAGCAGGTGGAACCTAGCGGGTGTGGAGACCCAGTACTTC
v_call: TRBV5-6; j_call: TRBJ1-6; clone_size: few; d_call: .; cdr3_length: 17; cdr3_aa: CASSWRGLSSYNSPLHF; cdr3_nt: TGTGCCAGCAGCTGGCGAGGCCTGAGCTCCTATAATTCACCCCTCCACTTT
v_call: TRBV6-5; j_call: TRBJ1-1; clone_size: .; d_call: .; cdr3_length: 11; cdr3_aa: CASSQGFEAFF; cdr3_nt: TGTGCCAGCAGCCAGGGTTTTGAAGCTTTCTTT
v_call: TRBV30; j_call: TRBJ1-1; clone_size: .; d_call: .; cdr3_length: 13; cdr3_aa: CAWSVRGPKRAFF; cdr3_nt: TGTGCCTGGAGTGTCCGGGGCCCTAAACGAGCTTTCTTT